The rows below give T cell receptor beta chains drawn from one sample of a study of identical twins. TCRdb ran MiXCR on the 5' RACE reads and lists one entry per CDR3 protein. The table shows about 520,000 distinct CDR3 sequences, with approximately 22% occurring only once. This same sample was also part of a study on T cells expressing NK-cell markers.

Sequences were obtained from CD4+ T cells sorted from blood. Source of these receptors: a woman under 30 in good health. CDR3s include the opening cysteine and the closing phenylalanine or tryptophan. Each record gives: CDR3 protein, CDR3 DNA, J gene, V gene, clone size, D gene. The D gene is left open where the match is weak. A clone size is listed for some rows: how often the clone was seen (once, few, many), or a class if it is expanded.

CASGQGRYTEAFF | TGTGCCAGTGGACAGGGCCGTTACACTGAAGCTTTCTTT | TRBJ1-1 | TRBV19 | few | TRBD1
CASARTGGYEQYF | TGTGCCAGCGCCCGGACAGGGGGTTACGAGCAGTACTTC | TRBJ2-7 | TRBV6-1 | NA | TRBD1
CASSRTPGSGGLNEQFF | TGTGCCAGCAGTCGAACTCCTGGTAGCGGGGGGCTCAATGAGCAGTTCTTC | TRBJ2-1 | TRBV6-5 | many | TRBD2
CASRGNLAGPYEQYF | TGTGCCAGCAGGGGTAATTTAGCCGGTCCCTACGAGCAGTACTTC | TRBJ2-7 | TRBV6-1 | NA | NA
CSARDWDSNTEAFF | TGCAGTGCTAGAGATTGGGACAGCAACACTGAAGCTTTCTTT | TRBJ1-1 | TRBV20-1 | NA | TRBD1
CSARVPLVAGGLTDTQYF | TGCAGTGCTAGAGTGCCCCTTGTAGCGGGGGGTTTAACAGATACGCAGTATTTT | TRBJ2-3 | TRBV20-1 | few | TRBD2
CASSQGSSGSASNTGELFF | TGCGCCAGCAGCCAAGGGTCCAGCGGGAGCGCCTCGAACACCGGGGAGCTGTTTTTT | TRBJ2-2 | TRBV4-3 | few | TRBD2
CASSFPRGQGYDTGELFF | TGTGCCAGCAGTTTCCCCCGGGGACAGGGCTACGACACCGGGGAGCTGTTTTTT | TRBJ2-2 | TRBV27 | few | TRBD1
CASSPGRASETQYF | TGTGCCAGCAGTCCAGGGAGGGCGTCGGAGACCCAGTACTTC | TRBJ2-5 | TRBV3-1 | NA | TRBD2
CASSLAGQGSIYEQFF | TGTGCCAGCAGCTTAGCGGGACAGGGGAGTATTTATGAGCAGTTCTTC | TRBJ2-1 | TRBV7-8 | NA | TRBD1
CASGLHSGSGYTGELFF | TGTGCTAGTGGTCTGCACTCAGGGTCAGGGTACACCGGGGAGCTGTTTTTT | TRBJ2-2 | TRBV12-5 | NA | NA
CASSLGQDGSETQYF | TGTGCCAGCAGCCTTGGACAGGATGGGTCCGAGACCCAGTACTTC | TRBJ2-5 | TRBV7-9 | NA | TRBD1
CASSLYGLEYEQYF | TGTGCCAGCAGTTTATACGGACTAGAGTACGAGCAGTACTTC | TRBJ2-7 | TRBV28 | few | TRBD2
CASSSLGVSLRNEQYF | TGTGCCAGCAGCTCGTTAGGTGTTAGTCTTCGTAACGAGCAGTACTTC | TRBJ2-7 | TRBV7-2 | NA | NA
CASSLAGVGLYTEAFF | TGTGCCAGCAGCTTGGCTGGGGTTGGGCTTTACACTGAAGCTTTCTTT | TRBJ1-1 | TRBV7-2 | NA | NA
CSARGNAGTEAFF | TGCAGTGCTAGAGGGAATGCCGGGACTGAAGCTTTCTTT | TRBJ1-1 | TRBV20-1 | few | NA
CASSPTGPYEQYF | TGTGCCAGCAGCCCAACAGGCCCCTACGAGCAGTACTTC | TRBJ2-7 | TRBV7-2 | many | NA
CASGEGNSREAFF | TGCGCCAGCGGGGAGGGGAACAGCCGTGAAGCTTTCTTT | TRBJ1-1 | TRBV5-1 | NA | NA
CSVDGTGGTDTQYF | TGCAGCGTTGACGGTACAGGGGGGACAGATACGCAGTATTTT | TRBJ2-3 | TRBV29-1 | NA | TRBD1
CASSVLGYSIGELFF | TGTGCCAGCAGTGTATTAGGGTACAGCATCGGGGAGCTGTTTTTT | TRBJ2-2 | TRBV25-1 | NA | NA
CASSESGGRGDTQYF | TGCGCCAGCAGTGAGTCGGGCGGGAGAGGAGATACGCAGTATTTT | TRBJ2-3 | TRBV10-1 | few | TRBD2
CASSLTGTSVTDTQYF | TGTGCCAGCAGCCTAACCGGGACTAGCGTCACAGATACGCAGTATTTT | TRBJ2-3 | TRBV7-6 | NA | TRBD2
CATSDLRGTDTQYF | TGTGCCACCAGTGACCTTCGGGGCACAGATACGCAGTATTTT | TRBJ2-3 | TRBV24-1 | NA | NA
CASSLGASGRGTDTQYF | TGTGCCAGCAGCCTGGGGGCTAGCGGGAGGGGCACAGATACGCAGTATTTT | TRBJ2-3 | TRBV7-2 | NA | TRBD2
CASSGRRVGQPQHF | TGTGCCAGCAGTGGACGCAGGGTTGGGCAGCCCCAGCATTTT | TRBJ1-5 | TRBV6-1 | few | NA
CASSGGDRVNQPQHF | TGCGCCAGCAGTGGTGGGGACAGGGTAAATCAGCCCCAGCATTTT | TRBJ1-5 | TRBV10-1 | few | TRBD1
CASSKGTSPYEQYF | TGTGCCAGCAGTAAGGGGACTAGCCCTTACGAGCAGTACTTC | TRBJ2-7 | TRBV9 | few | TRBD2
CASSLVQSSYNEQFF | TGTGCCAGCAGCTTGGTCCAGAGCTCCTACAATGAGCAGTTCTTC | TRBJ2-1 | TRBV5-5 | many | NA
CASSFGQGGTEAFF | TGTGCCAGCAGCTTTGGGCAAGGGGGCACTGAAGCTTTCTTT | TRBJ1-1 | TRBV7-8 | few | NA
CASSYSRDYHQNEQFF | TGTGCCAGCAGTTACTCCCGGGACTATCATCAGAATGAGCAGTTCTTC | TRBJ2-1 | TRBV6-2/TRBV6-3 | NA | TRBD2
CASSQEAAHQPQHF | TGCGCCAGCAGCCAAGAGGCAGCTCATCAGCCCCAGCATTTT | TRBJ1-5 | TRBV4-3 | NA | NA
CASSQVWSVGPGSYNEQFF | TGCGCCAGCAGCCAAGTCTGGAGCGTCGGTCCGGGTTCCTACAATGAGCAGTTCTTC | TRBJ2-1 | TRBV4-3 | NA | NA
CASSVSGTSGLNEQFF | TGTGCCAGCAGCGTATCGGGGACTAGCGGCCTAAATGAGCAGTTCTTC | TRBJ2-1 | TRBV9 | few | TRBD2
CAISENRGELFF | TGTGCCATCAGTGAGAACCGCGGGGAGCTGTTTTTT | TRBJ2-2 | TRBV10-3 | NA | NA
CASSLARGRWDEQFF | TGTGCCAGCAGTTTAGCGAGGGGACGATGGGATGAGCAGTTCTTC | TRBJ2-1 | TRBV12-3/TRBV12-4 | NA | NA
CASSTGISYEQYF | TGTGCCAGCAGCACGGGAATTTCCTACGAGCAGTACTTC | TRBJ2-7 | TRBV12-3/TRBV12-4 | NA | NA
CASSLDWTNNEQFF | TGTGCCAGCAGCTTAGACTGGACTAACAATGAGCAGTTCTTC | TRBJ2-1 | TRBV7-2 | many | NA
CAWRDRQGVGYGYTF | TGTGCCTGGAGGGATCGACAGGGAGTTGGCTATGGCTACACCTTC | TRBJ1-2 | TRBV30 | NA | TRBD1
CASSLRRGNTEAFF | TGTGCCAGCAGCTTGCGTCGGGGAAACACTGAAGCTTTCTTT | TRBJ1-1 | TRBV5-4 | many | NA